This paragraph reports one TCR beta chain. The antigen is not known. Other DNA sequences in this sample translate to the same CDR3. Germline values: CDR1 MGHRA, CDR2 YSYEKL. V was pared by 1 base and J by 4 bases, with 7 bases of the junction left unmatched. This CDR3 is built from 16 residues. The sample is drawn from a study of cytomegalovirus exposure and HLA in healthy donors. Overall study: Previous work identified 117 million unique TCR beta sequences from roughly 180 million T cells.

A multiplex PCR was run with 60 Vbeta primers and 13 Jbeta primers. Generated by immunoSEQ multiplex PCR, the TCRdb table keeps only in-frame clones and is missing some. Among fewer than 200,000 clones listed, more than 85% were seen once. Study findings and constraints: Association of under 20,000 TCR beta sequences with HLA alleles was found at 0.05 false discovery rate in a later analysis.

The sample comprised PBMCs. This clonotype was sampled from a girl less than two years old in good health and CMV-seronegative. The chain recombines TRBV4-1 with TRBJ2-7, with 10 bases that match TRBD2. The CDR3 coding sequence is TGCGCCAGCAGCCAAGCCTTAACAGCGGGAGGGTACGAGCAGTACTTC. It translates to CASSQALTAGGYEQYF.